The entry below gives a single TCR beta chain sequence along with its context. Per the germline V gene, CDR1 is MDHEN and CDR2 is SYDVKM. This CDR3 contains 16 residues. Between the trimmed V and J ends, which lost 3 bases and 0 bases, there was a span of 12 bases. Assay used: immunoSEQ multiplex PCR; TCRdb lists only in-frame clones, some missing. The table lists just under 70,000 clones, more than 75% of them singletons, with more than 3% in the top ten. The data were obtained in a study of neoadjuvant anti-PD-1 for oral cavity cancer. Time point noted: after neoadjuvant nivolumab, at surgical resection. Patients were newly diagnosed with stage II-IVA oral cavity squamous cell carcinoma without prior systemic or radiation treatment. Patients had HPV-negative, locally advanced oral cavity squamous cell carcinoma.

The source was PBMCs, collected after nivolumab (anti-PD-1) treatment. V usage is TRBV28 and J usage is TRBJ1-5; D may be TRBD1 (5 bases). This TCR derives from a person aged 35-79 years with oral cavity squamous cell carcinoma. CDR3 nucleotides: TGTGCCAGCAGTTTGACAGAACCTAATAGCAATCAGCCCCAGCATTTT. Protein: CASSLTEPNSNQPQHF.